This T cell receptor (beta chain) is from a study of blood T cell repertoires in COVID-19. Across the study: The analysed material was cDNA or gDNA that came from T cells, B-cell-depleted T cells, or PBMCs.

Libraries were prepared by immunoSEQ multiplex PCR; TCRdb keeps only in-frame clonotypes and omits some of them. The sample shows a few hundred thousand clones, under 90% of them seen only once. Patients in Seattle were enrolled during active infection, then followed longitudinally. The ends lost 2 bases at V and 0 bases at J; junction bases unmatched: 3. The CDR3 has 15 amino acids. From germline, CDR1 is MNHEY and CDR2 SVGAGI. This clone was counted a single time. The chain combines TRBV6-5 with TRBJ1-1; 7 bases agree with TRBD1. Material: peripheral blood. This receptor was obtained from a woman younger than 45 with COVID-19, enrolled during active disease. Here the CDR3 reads CASSYGTELNTEAFF. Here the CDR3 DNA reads TGTGCCAGCAGTTACGGGACAGAGCTGAACACTGAAGCTTTCTTT.